This T cell receptor beta chain was sequenced for a study of Graves' ophthalmopathy and Graves' hyperthyroidism. Study results and limitations: Ophthalmopathy was separated from stable hyperthyroidism by a 13-signature model with 87.88% sensitivity and just under 84% specificity. Blood also held most thyroid clonotypes expanded above 0.001 frequency. The model's prediction of ophthalmopathy progression had approximately 68% sensitivity and around 72% specificity.

Germline CDR1 is LNHDA and CDR2 is SQIVND (reference sequence). This CDR3 is 13 amino acids long. Other autoimmune diseases, uncontrolled infections, pregnancy or lactation ruled patients out of participation. Worth noting for this clonotype: Its antigen is as yet unknown. This sequence may be a read error, since a much larger clone differs from it by one base.

TCR beta CDR3 regions were amplified from RNA transcripts. After a first-round RT-PCR with HTBI primers, a second-round multiplex PCR was run. TCRdb used MiXCR to reprocess the multiplex PCR reads, holding one entry per CDR3 protein. Of around 1.1 million distinct CDR3 sequences listed, 35% to 40% are singletons. The chain carries TRBV19 and TRBJ2-7, with 8 bases identical to TRBD1. The receptor was isolated from an adult man with Graves' hyperthyroidism. Specimen: peripheral blood or thyroid tissue (not recorded which). CDR3 loop: CASSPGQVNERYF. The CDR3 DNA is TGTGCCAGTTCCCCGGGACAGGTGAACGAGCGGTACTTC.